These 17 T cell receptor beta chains originate from one sample sequenced in a study of blood T cell repertoires in COVID-19. Profiled with immunoSEQ multiplex PCR; TCRdb holds only in-frame clones, not every one. The table shows under 250,000 clones, with approximately 78% occurring only once. Sequencing was performed on peripheral blood. Source of these receptors: a young woman with acute or convalescent COVID-19.

The chain links TRBV30 to TRBJ1-6; 8 nucleotides align to TRBD1. With 0 bases clipped from V and 8 bases from J, the junction kept 3 bases outside the gene matches. The CDR3 contains 14 residues. In germline, CDR1 is GTSNPN, CDR2 SVGIG (reference sequence). CDR3: CAWSVRRGHSPLHF. CDR3 in DNA: TGTGCCTGGAGTGTACGCAGGGGGCATTCACCCCTCCACTTT.

The chain carries TRBV11-3 and TRBJ1-2; D not resolved. The germline gives CDR1 SGHNT, CDR2 YENEEA. The V end was cut by 4 bases, the J end by 8 bases, with 20 bases between. This CDR3 region has 15 residues. The CDR3 sequence: CASSSPPRSVCGYTF. The CDR3 DNA sequence: TGTGCCAGCAGCTCCCCCCCCAGGTCTGTCTGCGGCTACACCTTC.

This chain joins TRBV2 and TRBJ2-1; 8 nucleotides match TRBD2. CDR3 length: 14 residues. V shed 4 bases, J shed 8 bases, and the junction held 7 bases outside the gene matches. The germline V gene has CDR1 SNHLY and CDR2 FYNNEI. The CDR3 reads CASSGPGGVDEQFF. In DNA form, the CDR3 reads TGTGCCAGCAGTGGTCCGGGAGGGGTTGATGAGCAGTTCTTC.

The chain joins TRBV15 to TRBJ2-5; TRBD1 aligns across 7 bases. The CDR3 sequence is 16 residues long. The V and J ends lost 2 bases and 1 base, in that order; junction bases with no gene match: 7. Germline V gives CDR1 LNHNV, CDR2 YYDKDF (reference sequence). CDR3 coding DNA: TGTGCCACCAGCAGATTCCCGGGACAGACCCAAGAGACCCAGTACTTC. Translated, it gives CATSRFPGQTQETQYF.

The chain carries TRBV24-1 and TRBJ1-5, with 9 bases fitting TRBD1. The CDR3 totals 16 residues. V gave up 3 bases and J gave up 2 bases; unmatched junction bases: 4. CDR1 and CDR2 (germline): KGHDR, SFDVKD. CDR3 residues: CATSDPTGGGNQPQHF. The CDR3 DNA is TGTGCCACCAGTGATCCTACAGGGGGCGGCAATCAGCCCCAGCATTTT.

This chain uses TRBV27 with TRBJ2-5; no definite D call. Looked up from germline, CDR1 is MNHEY and CDR2 is SMNVEV (reference sequence). The CDR3 contains 13 residues. V lost 2 bases to trimming and J lost 5 bases, with 9 bases between them. The CDR3 DNA reads TGTGCCAGCAGTTTAACCGCCGGGGAGACCCAGTACTTC. This gives the protein CASSLTAGETQYF.

This clone was seen just once. The genes are TRBV3-1 (or the pseudogene TRBV3-2) and TRBJ2-3, with TRBD2 matching over 14 bases. Germline assignment: CDR1 LGHDT and CDR2 YNNKEL (reference sequence). V shed 3 bases and J 2 bases; nucleotides not matched to a gene: 13. The CDR3 runs 20 residues. CDR3 nucleotide sequence: TGTGCCAGCAGCCACCAAAGAGGACTAGCGGGAGGTGTAGACACAGATACGCAGTATTTT. This sequence encodes CASSHQRGLAGGVDTDTQYF.

This sequence joins TRBV27 and TRBJ2-2; 13 bases line up with TRBD2. Germline CDR1 reads MNHEY; CDR2 reads SMNVEV (reference sequence). After removal of 4 bases from V and 6 bases from J, the junction contained 2 bases not matched to a gene. CDR3 length equals 15 residues. The CDR3 sequence is CASSSGLAGAGELFF. The DNA of the CDR3 is TGTGCCAGCAGTTCTGGACTAGCGGGAGCCGGGGAGCTGTTTTTT.

J is TRBJ1-6 and V is TRBV7-2; 7 nucleotides line up with TRBD1. V trimming: 5 bases; J trimming: 7 bases; junction bases outside the gene matches: 8. The CDR3 spans 15 residues. Germline V gives CDR1 SGHTA, CDR2 FQGNSA. The CDR3 DNA is TGTGCCAGCAGCGCTCAGCCGGGACAGAATTCACCCCTCCACTTT. Translation: CASSAQPGQNSPLHF.

V and J are TRBV25-1 and TRBJ1-2; D possibly corresponds to TRBD1 (5 bases). CDR1 MGHDK and CDR2 SYGVNS come from the germline V gene. The germline V and J ends were trimmed by 8 bases and 4 bases, with 11 bases remaining between them. CDR3 length: 12 residues. The CDR3 is CASESRAYGYTF. CDR3 DNA sequence: TGTGCCAGCGAGAGCAGGGCCTATGGCTACACCTTC.

V is TRBV5-5 and J is TRBJ2-7; TRBD2 matches at 9 bases. Unmatched junction bases numbered 7, after V lost 0 bases and J lost 6 bases. The V gene's germline CDR1 is SGHKS and CDR2 YYEKEE (reference sequence). The length of the CDR3 is 15 residues. CDR3 protein: CASSLAHSGSGEQYF. The CDR3 nucleotides are TGTGCCAGCAGCTTGGCCCATAGCGGGAGTGGCGAGCAGTACTTC.

This clone came up once. Other DNA variants within this sample encode the same CDR3. This chain connects TRBV2 to TRBJ1-1; possible D gene TRBD1, 6 bases. Trimming took off 5 bases at V and 2 bases at J, with 9 bases between the two ends. This CDR3 has 13 amino acids. The V gene's germline CDR1 is SNHLY and CDR2 FYNNEI. The CDR3 loop is CASSLQGNTEAFF. The CDR3 DNA follows: TGTGCCAGCAGTTTACAGGGCAACACTGAAGCTTTCTTT.

The J gene is TRBJ2-5, the V gene TRBV2, with D unclear. The CDR3 totals 15 residues. Trimming removed 6 bases from V and 1 base from J, with 15 bases in between. CDR1 and CDR2 (germline): SNHLY, FYNNEI. The CDR3 DNA reads TGTGCCAGCAGCGCAGACCGCCGGGTCCAAGAGACCCAGTACTTC. It specifies CASSADRRVQETQYF.

This rearrangement joins TRBV13 to TRBJ2-7, with 10 bases aligning to TRBD1. The V segment lost 5 bases and the J segment 3 bases; nucleotides outside the gene matches: 10. The CDR3 sequence is 16 residues long. Germline CDR1 is PRHDT and CDR2 is FYEKMQ (reference sequence). The CDR3 coding sequence is TGTGCCAGCAGCCCAAGGGACAGGGGCCCCTACTACGAGCAGTACTTC. This translates into CASSPRDRGPYYEQYF.

The V and J genes are TRBV27 and TRBJ2-5; 12 nucleotides agree with TRBD2. V lost 3 bases to trimming and J lost 5 bases; unmatched junction nucleotides: 13. The CDR3 spans 18 residues. Germline CDR1 and CDR2: MNHEY and SMNVEV (reference sequence). The DNA for the CDR3 is TGTGCCAGCAGTTTCCGACTAGCGGGAGATGAGGTAGGGGAGACCCAGTACTTC. Protein: CASSFRLAGDEVGETQYF.

This chain joins TRBV19 and TRBJ2-1; D may be TRBD2 (5 bases). Germline CDR1 is LNHDA and CDR2 is SQIVND (reference sequence). The CDR3 has 14 amino acids. The V gene lost 6 bases and the J gene lost 1 base, with 10 bases spanning the gap. In nucleotides, the CDR3 is TGTGCCAGTAGGAAGGAGGTGTCCTACAATGAGCAGTTCTTC. Its translation: CASRKEVSYNEQFF.

In this sample, this clone turned up once. The chain uses TRBV2 and TRBJ2-1; 13 nucleotides align to TRBD2. Trimming cost V 5 bases and J 15 bases; bases outside gene matches: 7. This CDR3 has 13 residues. Looked up from germline, CDR1 is SNHLY and CDR2 is FYNNEI. This CDR3 is CASSLGLAGVMFF. The CDR3 DNA follows: TGTGCCAGCAGTCTAGGACTAGCGGGAGTAATGTTCTTC.